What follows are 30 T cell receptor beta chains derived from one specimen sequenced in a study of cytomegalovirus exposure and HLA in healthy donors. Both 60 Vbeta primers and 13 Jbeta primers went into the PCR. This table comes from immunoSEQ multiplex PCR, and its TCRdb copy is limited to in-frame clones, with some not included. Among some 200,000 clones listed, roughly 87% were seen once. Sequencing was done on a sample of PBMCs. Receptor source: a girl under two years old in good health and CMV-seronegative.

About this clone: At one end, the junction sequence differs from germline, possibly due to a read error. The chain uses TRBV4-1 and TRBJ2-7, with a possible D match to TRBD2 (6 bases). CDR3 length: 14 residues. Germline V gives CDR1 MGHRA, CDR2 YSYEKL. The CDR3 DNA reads TGCGCCAGCAGCGAAGAAGCGGGCTCCTACGAGCAGTACTTC. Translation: CASSEEAGSYEQYF.

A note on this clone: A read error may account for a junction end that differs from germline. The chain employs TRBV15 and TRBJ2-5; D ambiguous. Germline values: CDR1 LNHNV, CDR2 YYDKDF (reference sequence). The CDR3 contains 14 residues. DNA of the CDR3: TGTGCCACCAGCGGAGATCTTGGCGGAGAGACCCAGTACTTC. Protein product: CATSGDLGGETQYF.

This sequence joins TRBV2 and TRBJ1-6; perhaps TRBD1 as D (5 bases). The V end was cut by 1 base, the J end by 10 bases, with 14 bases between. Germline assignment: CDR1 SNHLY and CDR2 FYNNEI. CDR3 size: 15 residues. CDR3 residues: CASSEEGQGGSPLHF. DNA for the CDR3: TGTGCCAGCAGTGAAGAGGGTCAGGGAGGATCACCCCTCCACTTT.

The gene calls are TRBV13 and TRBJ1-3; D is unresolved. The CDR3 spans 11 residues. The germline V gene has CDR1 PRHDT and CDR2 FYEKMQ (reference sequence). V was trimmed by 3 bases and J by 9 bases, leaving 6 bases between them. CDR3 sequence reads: CASSLSSTIYF. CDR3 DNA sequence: TGTGCCAGCAGCTTGAGTAGCACCATATATTTT.

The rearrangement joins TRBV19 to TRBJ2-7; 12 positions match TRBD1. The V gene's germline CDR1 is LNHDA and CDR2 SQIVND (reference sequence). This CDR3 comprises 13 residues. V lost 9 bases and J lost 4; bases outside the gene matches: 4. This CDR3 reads CASRDRGRYEQYF. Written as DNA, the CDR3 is TGTGCCAGCAGGGACAGGGGGCGTTACGAGCAGTACTTC.

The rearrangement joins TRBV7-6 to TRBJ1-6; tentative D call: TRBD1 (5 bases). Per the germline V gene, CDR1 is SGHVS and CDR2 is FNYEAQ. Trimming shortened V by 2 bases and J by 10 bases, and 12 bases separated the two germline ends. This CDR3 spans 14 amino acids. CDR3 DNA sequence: TGTGCCAGCAGCTTAAAAACAGGCGGCTCACCCCTCCACTTT. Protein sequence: CASSLKTGGSPLHF.

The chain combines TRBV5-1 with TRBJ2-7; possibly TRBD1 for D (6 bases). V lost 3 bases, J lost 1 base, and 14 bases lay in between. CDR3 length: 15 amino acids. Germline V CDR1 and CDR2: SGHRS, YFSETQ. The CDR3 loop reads CASSSRPQGSYEQYF. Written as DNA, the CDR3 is TGCGCCAGCAGCTCCCGCCCACAGGGATCCTACGAGCAGTACTTC.

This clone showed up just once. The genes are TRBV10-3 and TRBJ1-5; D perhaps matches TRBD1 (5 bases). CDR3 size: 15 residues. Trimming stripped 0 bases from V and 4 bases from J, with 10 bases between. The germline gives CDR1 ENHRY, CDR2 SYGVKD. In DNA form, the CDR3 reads TGTGCCATCAGTGAGTCAGGGAAGGGGAATCAGCCCCAGCATTTT. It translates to CAISESGKGNQPQHF.

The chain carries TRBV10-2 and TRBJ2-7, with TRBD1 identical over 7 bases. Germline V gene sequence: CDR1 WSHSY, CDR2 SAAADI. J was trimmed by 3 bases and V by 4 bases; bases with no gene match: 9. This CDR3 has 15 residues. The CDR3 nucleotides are TGCGCCAGCAGTGGCCAGACAGGGTGGAGCTACGAGCAGTACTTC. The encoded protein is CASSGQTGWSYEQYF.

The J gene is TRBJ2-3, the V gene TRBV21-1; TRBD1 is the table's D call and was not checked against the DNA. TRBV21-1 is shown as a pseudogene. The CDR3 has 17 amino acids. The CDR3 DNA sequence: TGTGCCAGCAGCAAAGATCCAGGACACGGACCCACAGATACGCAGTATTTT. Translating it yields CASSKDPGHGPTDTQYF.

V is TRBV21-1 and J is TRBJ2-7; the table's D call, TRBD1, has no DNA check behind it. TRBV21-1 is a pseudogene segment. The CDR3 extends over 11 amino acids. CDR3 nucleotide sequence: TGTGCCAGCAGCCCGGACAGGGGCCAGTACTTC. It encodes CASSPDRGQYF.

CDR3 loop: CASIPGRGFSSYEQYF. The CDR3 DNA follows: TGTGCCAGCATCCCCGGGAGGGGCTTTAGCTCCTACGAGCAGTACTTC. The chain is built from TRBV11-2 and TRBJ2-7; 8 bases fit TRBD2. The CDR3 runs to 16 residues. Looked up from germline, CDR1 is SGHAT and CDR2 is FQNNGV. V dropped 7 bases and J dropped 0; count of bases not matched to a gene: 11.

CDR3 nucleotide sequence: TGTGCCAGCAGGCCAACTATTAGCGGGGTTTTTAGGGAGCTGTTTTTT. Translation gives CASRPTISGVFRELFF. The rearrangement uses TRBV6-6 and TRBJ2-2, with 8 bases that match TRBD2. J gave up 9 bases and V 6 bases, and 15 bases lay outside the gene matches. The CDR3 is 16 amino acids. Germline loops: CDR1 MNHNY, CDR2 SVGAGI (reference sequence).

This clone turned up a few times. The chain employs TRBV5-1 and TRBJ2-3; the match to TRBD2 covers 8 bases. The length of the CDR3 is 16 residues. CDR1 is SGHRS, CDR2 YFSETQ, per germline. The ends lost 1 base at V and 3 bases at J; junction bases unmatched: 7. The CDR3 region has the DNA TGCGCCAGCAGCTTGTTGCTGACTAGCGTGACAGATACGCAGTATTTT. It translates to CASSLLLTSVTDTQYF.

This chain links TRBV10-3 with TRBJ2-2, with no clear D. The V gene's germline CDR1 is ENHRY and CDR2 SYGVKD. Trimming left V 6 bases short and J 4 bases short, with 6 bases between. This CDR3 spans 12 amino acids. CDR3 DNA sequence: TGTGCCATCAGCCCCGGCACCGGGGAGCTGTTTTTT. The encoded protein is CAISPGTGELFF.

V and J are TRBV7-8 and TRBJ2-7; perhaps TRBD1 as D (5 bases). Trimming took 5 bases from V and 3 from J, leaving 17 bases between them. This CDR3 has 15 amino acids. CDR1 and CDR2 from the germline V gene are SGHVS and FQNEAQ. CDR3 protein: CASSGHPREVYEQYF. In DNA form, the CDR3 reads TGTGCCAGCAGCGGACATCCTAGAGAGGTCTACGAGCAGTACTTC.

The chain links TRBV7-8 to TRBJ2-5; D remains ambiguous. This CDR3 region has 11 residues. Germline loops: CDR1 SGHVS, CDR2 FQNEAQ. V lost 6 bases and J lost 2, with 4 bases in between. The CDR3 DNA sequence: TGTGCCAGCAGTCGTCAAGAGACCCAGTACTTC. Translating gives CASSRQETQYF.

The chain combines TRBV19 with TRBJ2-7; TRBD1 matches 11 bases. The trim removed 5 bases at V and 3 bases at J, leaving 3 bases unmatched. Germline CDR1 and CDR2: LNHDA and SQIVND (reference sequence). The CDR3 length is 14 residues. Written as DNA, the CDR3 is TGTGCCAGTAGTCCCGGGACAGGGGGCTACGAGCAGTACTTC. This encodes CASSPGTGGYEQYF.

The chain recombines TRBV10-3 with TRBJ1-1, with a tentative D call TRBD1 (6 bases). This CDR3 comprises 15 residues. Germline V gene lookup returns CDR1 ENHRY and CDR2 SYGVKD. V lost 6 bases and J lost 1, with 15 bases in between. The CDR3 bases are TGTGCCATCAGGTCTTCAGACAGGACGAACACTGAAGCTTTCTTT. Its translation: CAIRSSDRTNTEAFF.

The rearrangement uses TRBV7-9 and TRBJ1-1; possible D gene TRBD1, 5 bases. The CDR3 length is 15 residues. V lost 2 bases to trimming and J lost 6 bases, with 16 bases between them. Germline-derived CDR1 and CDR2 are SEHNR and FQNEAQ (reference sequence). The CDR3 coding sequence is TGTGCCAGCAGCTTATTTCAAGGGGCCTGGCCTGAAGCTTTCTTT. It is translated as CASSLFQGAWPEAFF.

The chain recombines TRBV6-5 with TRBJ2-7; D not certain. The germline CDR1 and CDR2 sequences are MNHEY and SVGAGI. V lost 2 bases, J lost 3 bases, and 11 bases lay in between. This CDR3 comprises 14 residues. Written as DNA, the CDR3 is TGTGCCAGCAGTTACCCGATGAGGATCTACGAGCAGTACTTC. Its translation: CASSYPMRIYEQYF.

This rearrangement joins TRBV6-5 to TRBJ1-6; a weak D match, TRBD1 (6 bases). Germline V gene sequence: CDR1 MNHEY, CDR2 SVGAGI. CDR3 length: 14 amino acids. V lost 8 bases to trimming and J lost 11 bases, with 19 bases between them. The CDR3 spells CASQPLSTGTPLHF. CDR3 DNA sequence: TGTGCCAGCCAACCCCTGTCAACAGGGACACCCCTCCACTTT.

The CDR3 protein is CASSRTSGGVPENTDTQYF. CDR3 in DNA: TGTGCCAGCAGCCGGACTAGCGGGGGGGTCCCGGAGAACACAGATACGCAGTATTTT. This chain connects TRBV5-4 to TRBJ2-3; 15 nucleotides agree with TRBD2. Germline V gives CDR1 SGHNT, CDR2 YYREEE (reference sequence). V lost 4 bases and J lost 2; bases outside the gene matches: 11. This CDR3 region has 19 residues.

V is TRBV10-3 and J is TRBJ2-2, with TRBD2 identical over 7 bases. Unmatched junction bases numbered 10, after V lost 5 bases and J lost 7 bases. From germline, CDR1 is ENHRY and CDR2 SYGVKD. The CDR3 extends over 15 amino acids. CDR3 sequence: CAISPIAGYDGELFF. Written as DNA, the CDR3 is TGTGCCATCAGTCCAATAGCGGGTTACGACGGGGAGCTGTTTTTT.

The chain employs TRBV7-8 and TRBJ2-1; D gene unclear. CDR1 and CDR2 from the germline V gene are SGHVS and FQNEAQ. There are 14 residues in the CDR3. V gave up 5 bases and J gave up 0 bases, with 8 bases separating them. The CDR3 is CASSETSSYNEQFF. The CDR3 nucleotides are TGTGCCAGCAGCGAAACAAGCTCCTACAATGAGCAGTTCTTC.

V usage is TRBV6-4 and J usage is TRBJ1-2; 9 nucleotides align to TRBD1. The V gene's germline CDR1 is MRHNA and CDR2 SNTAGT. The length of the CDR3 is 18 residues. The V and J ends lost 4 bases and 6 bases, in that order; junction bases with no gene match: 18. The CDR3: CASSVPNRKDRGTNGYTF. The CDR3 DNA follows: TGTGCCAGCAGTGTACCTAACCGAAAAGACAGGGGGACGAATGGCTACACCTTC.

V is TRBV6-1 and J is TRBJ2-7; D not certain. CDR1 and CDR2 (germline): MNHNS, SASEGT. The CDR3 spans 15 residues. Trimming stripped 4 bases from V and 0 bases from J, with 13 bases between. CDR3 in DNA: TGTGCCAGCAGTGTGGGCAGTTCTTCCTCCTACGAGCAGTACTTC. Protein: CASSVGSSSSYEQYF.

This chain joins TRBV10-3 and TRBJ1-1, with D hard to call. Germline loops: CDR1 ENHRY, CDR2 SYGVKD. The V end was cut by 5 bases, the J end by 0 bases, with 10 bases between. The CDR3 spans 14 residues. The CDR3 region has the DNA TGTGCCATCAGTAGTCGGGGAATGAACACTGAAGCTTTCTTT. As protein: CAISSRGMNTEAFF.

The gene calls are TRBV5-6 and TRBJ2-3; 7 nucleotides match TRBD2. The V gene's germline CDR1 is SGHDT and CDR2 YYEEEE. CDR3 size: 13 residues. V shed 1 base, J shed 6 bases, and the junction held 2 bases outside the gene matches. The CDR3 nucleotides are TGTGCCAGCAGCTTGATGGGAGGGGATACGCAGTATTTT. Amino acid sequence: CASSLMGGDTQYF.

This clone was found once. This CDR3 reads CASSLGKLGTGELFF. As DNA, the CDR3 is TGTGCCAGCAGCTTGGGTAAACTAGGGACCGGGGAGCTGTTTTTT. The chain has TRBV5-6 and TRBJ2-2, with a weak D call TRBD2 (5 bases). From germline, CDR1 is SGHDT and CDR2 YYEEEE. This CDR3 has 15 residues. V lost 0 bases, J lost 5 bases, and 11 bases lay in between.